Presented here are 18 T cell receptor beta chains from one specimen sequenced in a study of blood T cell repertoires in COVID-19. Assay: immunoSEQ multiplex PCR; the TCRdb copy retains only in-frame clones and omits some. Among fewer than 350,000 clones listed, about 87% were seen once. The material sequenced was peripheral blood. Every receptor here comes from a man aged 25-45 years with COVID-19, enrolled during active disease.

The rearrangement uses TRBV27 and TRBJ2-7; 7 nucleotides match TRBD2. The junction had 12 bases not matched to a gene; V was cut back by 5 bases and J by 5 bases. CDR1 and CDR2 from the germline V gene are MNHEY and SMNVEV (reference sequence). The length of the CDR3 is 15 residues. This chain's CDR3 is CASSPRGGMVNEQYF. In DNA form, the CDR3 reads TGTGCCAGCAGTCCCCGCGGGGGTATGGTAAACGAGCAGTACTTC.

This sequence joins TRBV30 and TRBJ2-7; 10 bases map to TRBD1. CDR3 size: 19 residues. V dropped 0 bases and J dropped 2; count of bases not matched to a gene: 16. From germline, CDR1 is GTSNPN and CDR2 SVGIG (reference sequence). CDR3 sequence reads: CAWSVLGQGTLIHPYEQYF. CDR3 in DNA: TGTGCCTGGAGTGTACTGGGACAGGGGACCCTAATACACCCCTACGAGCAGTACTTC.

This clone showed up just once. The chain carries TRBV19 and TRBJ1-6; 8 bases fit TRBD1. Per germline, CDR1 LNHDA and CDR2 SQIVND (reference sequence). V gave up 5 bases and J gave up 7 bases; unmatched junction bases: 7. The CDR3 is made up of 15 amino acids. CDR3: CASSSGQVGNSPLHF. The CDR3 nucleotides read TGTGCCAGTAGTTCGGGACAGGTCGGGAATTCACCCCTCCACTTT.

The V and J genes are TRBV4-3 and TRBJ1-4; 7 nucleotides agree with TRBD1. Germline V gene sequence: CDR1 LGHNA, CDR2 YSLEER. V trimming: 0 bases; J trimming: 7 bases; junction bases outside the gene matches: 11. CDR3 size: 17 residues. The CDR3 here is CASSQDTWRTGREKLFF. CDR3 coding DNA: TGCGCCAGCAGCCAAGATACTTGGCGGACAGGTCGTGAAAAACTGTTTTTT.

V and J are TRBV7-2 and TRBJ1-4, with no clear D. In germline, CDR1 is SGHTA, CDR2 FQGNSA. V dropped 3 bases and J dropped 0 bases, with 5 bases sitting between them. The CDR3 is made up of 14 amino acids. This CDR3 reads CASSFVATNEKLFF. The CDR3 nucleotides read TGTGCCAGCAGCTTCGTTGCAACTAATGAAAAACTGTTTTTT. Full variable domain (outside the CDR3, taken from reference TRBV7-2 and TRBJ1-4): GAGVSQSPSNKVTEKGKDVELRCDPISGHTALYWYRQSLGQGLEFLIYFQGNSAPDKSGLPSDRFSAERTGGSVSTLTIQRTQQEDSAVYLCASSFVATNEKLFFGSGTQLSVL.

This rearrangement joins TRBV4-3 to TRBJ2-3, with D possibly being TRBD2 (5 bases). Germline CDR1 LGHNA, CDR2 YSLEER. Trimming removed 1 base at V and 6 bases at J, with 8 bases between. This CDR3 has 13 residues. Here the CDR3 reads CASSQGGVDTQYF. In nucleotides, the CDR3 is TGCGCCAGCAGCCAAGGGGGAGTTGATACGCAGTATTTT.

This clone was seen once. The chain has TRBV5-1 and TRBJ1-2; 11 bases match TRBD1. From germline, CDR1 is SGHRS and CDR2 YFSETQ. The J segment lost 8 bases and the V segment lost 5 bases, leaving 8 bases of the junction unmatched. This CDR3 spans 14 amino acids. As DNA, the CDR3 is TGCGCCAGCAGTTACGGGACAGGGGGACACGGCTACACCTTC. Its protein product is CASSYGTGGHGYTF.

The chain links TRBV12-3 or TRBV12-4 to TRBJ1-5; no clear D gene. The V gene lost 4 bases and the J gene lost 1 base, with 5 bases spanning the gap. This CDR3 has 13 amino acids. CDR3 bases: TGTGCCAGCAGTTGGCGGAGCAATCAGCCCCAGCATTTT. Translation gives CASSWRSNQPQHF.

The chain combines TRBV11-3 with TRBJ2-7; maybe TRBD1 (5 bases). V lost 1 base, J lost 2 bases, and 9 bases lay in between. Germline V gives CDR1 SGHNT, CDR2 YENEEA. The length of the CDR3 is 14 residues. The CDR3 reads CASSLGQGTYEQYF. As DNA, the CDR3 is TGTGCCAGCAGCTTAGGGCAGGGTACCTACGAGCAGTACTTC.

J is TRBJ2-1 and V is TRBV7-3; D gene ambiguous. This CDR3 contains 11 residues. Trimming stripped 2 bases from V and 6 bases from J, with 2 bases between. The germline V gene has CDR1 SGHTA and CDR2 FQGTGA. The CDR3 here is CASSLRNEQFF. The CDR3 coding sequence is TGTGCCAGCAGCTTACGCAATGAGCAGTTCTTC.

This clone showed up just a few times. The V call is TRBV7-6, the J call TRBJ2-1; maybe TRBD2 (6 bases). The V gene lost 5 bases and the J gene lost 2 bases, with 16 bases spanning the gap. The germline V gene encodes CDR1 SGHVS and CDR2 FNYEAQ. The CDR3 totals 16 residues. The CDR3 region is CASSKGTYQAYNEQFF. DNA for the CDR3: TGTGCCAGCAGCAAAGGGACTTACCAGGCCTACAATGAGCAGTTCTTC.

The J gene is TRBJ2-3, the V gene TRBV7-9, with 10 bases identical to TRBD1. The length of the CDR3 is 16 residues. The V gene end was trimmed by 5 bases and the J gene end by 3 bases; junction bases not matched to a gene: 8. Germline V gives CDR1 SEHNR, CDR2 FQNEAQ (reference sequence). DNA of the CDR3: TGTGCCAGCAGCGCCGACAGGGGGCGAGGGACAGATACGCAGTATTTT. Protein product: CASSADRGRGTDTQYF. Drawing the rest from reference TRBV7-9 and TRBJ2-3, the complete variable domain is DTGVSQNPRHKITKRGQNVTFRCDPISEHNRLYWYRQTLGQGPEFLTYFQNEAQLEKSRLLSDRFSAERPKGSFSTLEIQRTEQGDSAMYLCASSADRGRGTDTQYFGPGTRLTVL.

V gene TRBV27 combines with J gene TRBJ2-6, with TRBD1 matching over 7 bases. V shed 5 bases and J 0 bases; nucleotides not matched to a gene: 7. Looked up from germline, CDR1 is MNHEY and CDR2 is SMNVEV (reference sequence). There are 17 residues in the CDR3. CDR3 bases: TGTGCCAGCAGTCCCTGGACAGGAAGCTCTGGGGCCAACGTCCTGACTTTC. Translating it yields CASSPWTGSSGANVLTF.

This rearrangement joins TRBV7-9 to TRBJ2-7; 8 bases align to TRBD2. The CDR3 is made up of 17 amino acids. V dropped 1 base and J dropped 5; count of bases not matched to a gene: 13. The V gene's germline CDR1 is SEHNR and CDR2 FQNEAQ (reference sequence). The CDR3 sequence is CASSLGISGMDSDEQYF. As DNA, the CDR3 is TGTGCCAGCAGCTTAGGGATTAGCGGGATGGATAGTGACGAGCAGTACTTC. Complete variable domain (other parts from reference TRBV7-9 and TRBJ2-7): DTGVSQNPRHKITKRGQNVTFRCDPISEHNRLYWYRQTLGQGPEFLTYFQNEAQLEKSRLLSDRFSAERPKGSFSTLEIQRTEQGDSAMYLCASSLGISGMDSDEQYFGPGTRLTVT.

Points on this clone: One end of the junction is discordant with germline, which a read error may explain. V is TRBV7-3 and J is TRBJ2-7; 7 bases line up with TRBD2. The CDR3 consists of 15 residues. Germline CDR1 SGHTA, CDR2 FQGTGA. The CDR3 protein is CASSITGTTVHEQYF. The CDR3 coding sequence is TGTGCCAGCAGCATAACCGGGACTACCGTCCACGAGCAGTACTTC.

J is TRBJ2-7 and V is TRBV2; 7 bases are a match to TRBD1. Germline V gene sequence: CDR1 SNHLY, CDR2 FYNNEI. This CDR3 comprises 15 residues. The V and J ends lost 1 base and 5 bases, in that order; junction bases with no gene match: 8. CDR3 nucleotides: TGTGCCAGCAGTGAAGAGGCCGACAGGGCAGACGAGCAGTACTTC. Translated: CASSEEADRADEQYF. The variable domain in full, with the rest retrieved from reference TRBV2 and TRBJ2-7, is EPEVTQTPSHQVTQMGQEVILRCVPISNHLYFYWYRQILGQKVEFLVSFYNNEISEKSEIFDDQFSVERPDGSNFTLKIRSTKLEDSAMYFCASSEEADRADEQYFGPGTRLTVT.

This clone was recorded only once. The chain carries TRBV19 and TRBJ2-3; 9 bases align to TRBD1. Germline CDR1 and CDR2: LNHDA and SQIVND (reference sequence). This CDR3 region has 15 residues. V was pared by 5 bases and J by 1 base, with 4 bases of the junction left unmatched. The CDR3 loop reads CASSVQGAGTDTQYF. Written as DNA, the CDR3 is TGTGCCAGTAGTGTACAGGGGGCCGGCACAGATACGCAGTATTTT.

This rearrangement joins TRBV27 to TRBJ1-6; D is possibly TRBD1 (5 bases). CDR1 MNHEY and CDR2 SMNVEV come from the germline V gene (reference sequence). The CDR3 loop spans 15 amino acids. The V and J ends lost 7 bases and 6 bases respectively, with 16 bases between them. The CDR3 region is CASTTSLQGNSPLHF. DNA of the CDR3: TGTGCCAGCACAACCTCACTTCAGGGTAATTCACCCCTCCACTTT.